This T cell receptor beta chain was sequenced in a study of blood T cell repertoires in COVID-19. Study summary: COVID-19 samples, acute and convalescent, were from the United States, Italy and Spain.

Those enrolled, adults aged 18 to 89 years, came from some 23 US areas. The germline gives CDR1 KGHSH, CDR2 LQKENI. The CDR3 length is 16 residues. Trimming took off 3 bases at V and 6 bases at J, with 15 bases between the two ends. Authors' processing steps: Reference gene primer amplification in the assay estimated nucleated cell counts. Repertoires were generated with immunoSEQ multiplex PCR, while TCRdb's copy carries only in-frame clones and drops some. Clone size and the V and J calls come from that table; the DNA yielded D and trimming. The sample has about 190,000 clones, about 83% seen once. Sequenced input: PBMCs or T cells enriched from blood (not recorded which). The chain recombines TRBV18 with TRBJ2-6; D gene ambiguous. The clonotype originates from a man in his forties with acute COVID-19. CDR3 coding DNA: TGTGCCAGCTCACCCCAGACTCTGGCTACGGCCAACGTCCTGACTTTC. Its translation is CASSPQTLATANVLTF.